The 27 T cell receptor beta chains reported below all come from one sample, sequenced in a study of graft-versus-host responses after intestinal transplantation. The repertoire was sequenced with immunoSEQ multiplex PCR; TCRdb's copy has only in-frame clones and lacks some. The top ten hold 0.95% of the sample, which has some 97,000 clones, over 75% seen once. These receptors' targets are unknown. Material: unstimulated CD4+ T cells sorted from spleen or lymph node cells, obtained before transplant. The receptors shown here come from a human donor who was the organ donor for an intestinal transplant.

The chain links TRBV18 to TRBJ2-5; TRBD2 agrees at 7 bases. This CDR3 spans 13 amino acids. Per the germline V gene, CDR1 is KGHSH and CDR2 is LQKENI. Losses at the gene ends were 4 bases for V and 7 bases for J; bases not matched to a gene: 6. Written as DNA, the CDR3 is TGTGCCAGCTCACAGGGAGGGGCAGGGACCCAGTACTTC. This translates into CASSQGGAGTQYF.

The V gene is TRBV5-4, the J gene TRBJ2-7; possibly TRBD2 for D (6 bases). Trimming took 7 bases from V and 5 from J, leaving 22 bases between them. Germline CDR1 and CDR2: SGHNT and YYREEE (reference sequence). CDR3 size: 15 residues. CDR3 bases: TGTGCCAGCGGATCCGGGGACTTCCAGGACCACGAGCAGTACTTC. It is translated as CASGSGDFQDHEQYF.

The chain employs TRBV5-6 and TRBJ2-3; perhaps TRBD1 as D (6 bases). The CDR3 is 15 residues long. V lost 4 bases to trimming and J lost 0 bases, with 12 bases between them. Looked up from germline, CDR1 is SGHDT and CDR2 is YYEEEE. The CDR3 sequence is CASSEDRISTDTQYF. Written as DNA, the CDR3 is TGTGCCAGCAGCGAGGACAGAATTAGCACAGATACGCAGTATTTT. The full variable domain, its missing parts supplied by reference TRBV5-6 and TRBJ2-3, is DAGVTQSPTHLIKTRGQQVTLRCSPKSGHDTVSWYQQALGQGPQFIFQYYEEEERQRGNFPDRFSGHQFPNYSSELNVNALLLGDSALYLCASSEDRISTDTQYFGPGTRLTVL.

In nucleotides, the CDR3 is TGTGCCTGGAGTCGCATTGAGATTAGCAGCGAGCAGTACTTC. Residues: CAWSRIEISSEQYF. The V and J genes are TRBV30 and TRBJ2-7, with no clear D. Germline CDR1 GTSNPN, CDR2 SVGIG (reference sequence). V was cut by 2 bases and J by 6 bases, with 17 bases left in between. This CDR3 is built from 14 residues.

The V gene is TRBV4-1, the J gene TRBJ2-5; tentatively, D is TRBD2 (6 bases). The CDR3 length is 14 residues. Germline loops: CDR1 MGHRA, CDR2 YSYEKL. V was trimmed by 4 bases and J by 3 bases, leaving 12 bases between them. Here the CDR3 reads CASSPGTVKETQYF. CDR3 nucleotides: TGCGCCAGCAGCCCCGGGACTGTCAAAGAGACCCAGTACTTC.

The chain combines TRBV20-1 with TRBJ2-5, with D uncertain. Trimming took off 4 bases at V and 9 bases at J, with 9 bases between the two ends. Germline V lookup: CDR1 DFQATT, CDR2 SNEGSKA (reference sequence). CDR3 size: 10 residues. DNA of the CDR3: TGCAGTGCTAATAAAGGTTCCCAGTACTTC. Encoded protein: CSANKGSQYF.

This clone appeared a single time. The chain is built from TRBV6-1 and TRBJ1-1, with D unresolved. The CDR3 runs 15 residues. Per the germline V gene, CDR1 is MNHNS and CDR2 is SASEGT. V was trimmed by 2 bases and J by 4 bases, leaving 14 bases between them. CDR3 residues: CASSESWPVGTEAFF. The CDR3 bases are TGTGCCAGCAGTGAATCATGGCCCGTGGGCACTGAAGCTTTCTTT.

V and J are TRBV28 and TRBJ1-2; no reliable D call. Trimming cost V 6 bases and J 8 bases, with 7 bases left between them. CDR1 and CDR2 (germline): MDHEN, SYDVKM. The CDR3 is 10 amino acids. This CDR3 reads CASSPPGYTF. The CDR3 DNA reads TGTGCCAGCAGCCCCCCGGGCTACACCTTC.

The rearrangement joins TRBV30 to TRBJ1-4; D gene uncertain. The V end lost 2 bases, the J end lost 8 bases, and 12 bases lay between the germline ends. The CDR3 sequence is 13 residues long. Germline loops: CDR1 GTSNPN, CDR2 SVGIG (reference sequence). CDR3 protein: CAWSSMEGEKLFF. The CDR3 DNA reads TGTGCCTGGAGTTCCATGGAGGGAGAAAAACTGTTTTTT.

The J gene is TRBJ1-2, the V gene TRBV7-2; 9 bases agree with TRBD1. The CDR3 spans 14 residues. The V gene's germline CDR1 is SGHTA and CDR2 FQGNSA. After removal of 4 bases from V and 8 bases from J, the junction contained 8 bases not matched to a gene. DNA of the CDR3: TGTGCCAGCAGCTCTCGGGACAGGGTGAGCGGCTACACCTTC. It codes for CASSSRDRVSGYTF.

V and J are TRBV6-5 and TRBJ1-6; tentatively, D is TRBD1 (6 bases). Trimming pared 2 bases from V and 7 bases from J, leaving 12 bases between. CDR1 is MNHEY and CDR2 is SVGAGI in the germline V gene. This CDR3 comprises 15 residues. CDR3 DNA: TGTGCCAGCAGTTACGTCGGGCAGGGGAATTCACCCCTCCACTTT. As protein: CASSYVGQGNSPLHF.

The chain links TRBV6-5 to TRBJ1-2; 7 nucleotides line up with TRBD1. V lost 5 bases and J lost 8; bases outside the gene matches: 8. The CDR3 loop spans 13 amino acids. The V gene's germline CDR1 is MNHEY and CDR2 SVGAGI. In DNA form, the CDR3 reads TGTGCCAGCAGTCCCACAGGGGCGGGCGGCTACACCTTC. This gives the protein CASSPTGAGGYTF.

This chain links TRBV18 with TRBJ2-3; 7 bases match TRBD2. V shed 1 base and J 9 bases; nucleotides not matched to a gene: 1. Germline V CDR1 and CDR2: KGHSH, LQKENI. The CDR3 runs 12 residues. Here the CDR3 DNA reads TGTGCCAGCTCACCACTAGCGGGCACGCAGTATTTT. Translation: CASSPLAGTQYF.

This rearrangement joins TRBV4-2 to TRBJ2-5; D is uncertain. The germline CDR1 and CDR2 sequences are LGHNA and YNFKEQ. The CDR3 totals 13 residues. Between the trimmed V and J ends, which lost 0 bases and 3 bases, there was a span of 5 bases. CDR3: CASSQDSEETQYF. In DNA form, the CDR3 reads TGTGCCAGCAGCCAAGACTCAGAAGAGACCCAGTACTTC.

The chain recombines TRBV9 with TRBJ2-7; D possibly corresponds to TRBD1 (6 bases). Germline assignment: CDR1 SGDLS and CDR2 YYNGEE. Trimming pared 0 bases from V and 0 bases from J, leaving 13 bases between. The CDR3 sequence is 16 residues long. The CDR3 sequence is CASSVEAGASSYEQYF. The CDR3 DNA is TGTGCCAGCAGCGTAGAAGCAGGGGCTTCCTCCTACGAGCAGTACTTC. Using reference TRBV9 and TRBJ2-7 for the parts outside the CDR3, the full variable domain is DSGVTQTPKHLITATGQRVTLRCSPRSGDLSVYWYQQSLDQGLQFLIQYYNGEERAKGNILERFSAQQFPDLHSELNLSSLELGDSALYFCASSVEAGASSYEQYFGPGTRLTVT.

The gene calls are TRBV5-4 and TRBJ2-7; TRBD1 might be the D (6 bases). The length of the CDR3 is 15 residues. Germline-derived CDR1 and CDR2 are SGHNT and YYREEE (reference sequence). V lost 4 bases and J lost 3, with 17 bases in between. This CDR3 reads CASSQPADSLYEQYF. For the CDR3, the DNA is TGTGCCAGCAGCCAGCCCGCGGACAGCCTCTACGAGCAGTACTTC.

The chain recombines TRBV5-1 with TRBJ2-5; TRBD2 aligns across 11 bases. Trimming took 6 bases from V and 5 from J; bases not matched to a gene: 9. Germline CDR1 reads SGHRS; CDR2 reads YFSETQ. The CDR3 runs 15 residues. For the CDR3, the DNA is TGCGCCAGCAAAGTTAGCGGGGGGGCGAGGGAGACCCAGTACTTC. This encodes CASKVSGGARETQYF. Using reference TRBV5-1 and TRBJ2-5 for the parts outside the CDR3, the full variable domain is KAGVTQTPRYLIKTRGQQVTLSCSPISGHRSVSWYQQTPGQGLQFLFEYFSETQRNKGNFPGRFSGRQFSNSRSEMNVSTLELGDSALYLCASKVSGGARETQYFGPGTRLLVL.

The V and J genes are TRBV27 and TRBJ2-7, with a weak D call TRBD1 (5 bases). The V end lost 4 bases, the J end lost 0 bases, and 19 bases lay between the germline ends. Per germline, CDR1 MNHEY and CDR2 SMNVEV (reference sequence). The CDR3 is made up of 17 amino acids. As DNA, the CDR3 is TGTGCCAGCAGTTATGCACCGACAGCAGCAACCTCCTACGAGCAGTACTTC. Translating gives CASSYAPTAATSYEQYF.

The CDR3 sequence: CAWSVSSYNSPLHF. The CDR3 nucleotides read TGTGCCTGGAGTGTTAGCTCCTATAATTCACCCCTCCACTTT. The chain combines TRBV30 with TRBJ1-6, with no clear D. V lost 0 bases to trimming and J lost 0 bases, with 3 bases between them. Germline CDR1 and CDR2: GTSNPN and SVGIG (reference sequence). The CDR3 extends over 14 amino acids.

This clone was recorded once. The J gene is TRBJ1-5, the V gene TRBV9, with 8 bases identical to TRBD1. Per the germline V gene, CDR1 is SGDLS and CDR2 is YYNGEE. The CDR3 has 14 amino acids. The ends lost 0 bases at V and 6 bases at J; junction bases unmatched: 2. The CDR3 is CASSVGGQGQPQHF. The CDR3 bases are TGTGCCAGCAGCGTAGGAGGACAGGGTCAGCCCCAGCATTTT.

This sequence joins TRBV7-9 and TRBJ2-3; unclear D gene. This CDR3 has 13 amino acids. Germline V lookup: CDR1 SEHNR, CDR2 FQNEAQ (reference sequence). Trimming cost V 1 base and J 11 bases, with 13 bases left between them. Here the CDR3 reads CASSLGSNIGQYF. In DNA form, the CDR3 reads TGTGCCAGCAGCTTAGGTTCAAATATTGGGCAGTATTTT.

In its sample, this clone was seen once. V and J are TRBV6-1 and TRBJ1-2; tentative D call: TRBD1 (6 bases). Germline V gives CDR1 MNHNS, CDR2 SASEGT. Trimming removed 0 bases at V and 5 bases at J, with 16 bases between. The CDR3 covers 16 residues. In DNA form, the CDR3 reads TGTGCCAGCAGTGAAGCGCTTCCGGGGGCGGGGTATGGCTACACCTTC. This translates into CASSEALPGAGYGYTF.

The chain is built from TRBV6-5 and TRBJ1-6; D gene unclear. The germline gives CDR1 MNHEY, CDR2 SVGAGI. Trimming shortened V by 0 bases and J by 0 bases, and 6 bases separated the two germline ends. The CDR3 spans 16 residues. The CDR3 loop reads CASSYSHSSYNSPLHF. CDR3 coding DNA: TGTGCCAGCAGTTACTCGCATAGCTCCTATAATTCACCCCTCCACTTT.

The gene calls are TRBV15 and TRBJ2-7; D is undetermined. The CDR3 has 15 amino acids. Germline loops: CDR1 LNHNV, CDR2 YYDKDF (reference sequence). The germline V and J ends were trimmed by 3 bases and 4 bases, with 16 bases remaining between them. The CDR3: CATSRGPAVNYEQYF. The CDR3 DNA sequence: TGTGCCACCAGCAGGGGTCCGGCCGTGAATTACGAGCAGTACTTC.

V and J are TRBV11-2 and TRBJ2-2; D is possibly TRBD1 or TRBD2 (5 bases each). V lost 3 bases to trimming and J lost 0 bases, with 8 bases between them. CDR1 is SGHAT and CDR2 is FQNNGV in the germline V gene. This CDR3 comprises 15 residues. For the CDR3, the DNA is TGTGCCAGCAGCTTGCAGGGAGCGAACACCGGGGAGCTGTTTTTT. This translates into CASSLQGANTGELFF.

The rearrangement joins TRBV11-1 to TRBJ2-1; D is possibly TRBD1 (6 bases). Trimming shortened V by 5 bases and J by 9 bases, and 20 bases separated the two germline ends. Germline assignment: CDR1 SGHAT and CDR2 FQDESV (reference sequence). This CDR3 is 15 amino acids long. This CDR3 is CASSRTTNTGTEQFF. The CDR3 DNA reads TGTGCCAGCAGCCGAACGACGAACACAGGGACTGAGCAGTTCTTC.

J is TRBJ1-6 and V is TRBV19; D ambiguous. CDR1 LNHDA and CDR2 SQIVND come from the germline V gene (reference sequence). The CDR3 runs 17 residues. Trimming cost V 3 bases and J 7 bases, with 19 bases left between them. The CDR3 reads CASSIVATADLNSPLHF. In nucleotides, the CDR3 is TGTGCCAGTAGTATCGTTGCCACAGCAGACCTGAATTCACCCCTCCACTTT.